This T cell receptor (beta chain) was sequenced for a study of blood T cell repertoires in COVID-19. The data were produced by immunoSEQ multiplex PCR, yet TCRdb's version contains in-frame clones alone and is incomplete. The sample lists around 27,000 clones, about 83% occurring once. The length of the CDR3 is 13 residues. Germline lookup yields CDR1 SGHRS and CDR2 YFSETQ. The junction had 9 bases not matched to a gene; V was cut back by 7 bases and J by 9 bases. The specimen was peripheral blood. This receptor was obtained from a man aged 70-80 years with active COVID-19. This chain links TRBV5-1 with TRBJ2-1, with 8 bases matching TRBD2. This CDR3 reads CASRPGGGAEQFF. The CDR3 nucleotides are TGCGCCAGCCGGCCGGGAGGGGGTGCTGAGCAGTTCTTC.